Sequencing of this TCR beta chain was carried out in a study of multiple sclerosis patients with progressive multifocal leukoencephalopathy. Overall study findings and caveats: The findings' link to JC virus versus immunocompromise remained uncertain. TRBV and TRBJ usage showed no common pattern when PML developed. Clones expanded at PML were already present before and during natalizumab.

As concerns this clone: Its target is not known.

This CDR3 is built from 15 residues. V shed 2 bases and J shed 3 bases, with 14 bases lying between them. Germline values: CDR1 MGHRA, CDR2 YSYEKL. Time point in this sample: time of PML onset. T3 refers to blood collected at the onset of PML. Clones were read by immunoSEQ multiplex PCR, and TCRdb kept only the in-frame ones, dropping some. The table has approximately 27,000 clones, more than 70% seen once. The clonotype was recovered from a woman aged 25 to 39 with progressive multifocal leukoencephalopathy. The rearrangement joins TRBV4-1 to TRBJ2-7; possibly TRBD1 for D (6 bases). The source was PBMCs, collected from a patient treated with natalizumab. CDR3 DNA: TGCGCCAGCAGCCAAAGACAGGTAGGGTACTACGAGCAGTACTTC. It is translated as CASSQRQVGYYEQYF.